These 25 T cell receptor beta chains were all obtained from the same sample, sequenced in a study of T cell responses to AZD1222 COVID-19 vaccine (dated by TCRdb to the early 2020s). According to the study, the label for this sample's time point signals: about 28 days (+/-7) after the second vaccine dose. Receptor amplification or capture employed the immunoSEQ multiplex PCR assay. TCRdb mirrors the immuneACCESS table, restricted to in-frame sequences. Some clones are absent from its copies; in checked studies, under half trace to an unresolved V gene, and the reason for the others is unknown. This sample holds around 100,000 clones; around 88% were observed only once. The ten most abundant clones make up less than 6.5% of the sample. Sequenced here: peripheral blood, sampled 28 days after the second AZD1222 dose. Receptor source: an adult who received the AZD1222 COVID-19 vaccine.

V usage is TRBV13 and J usage is TRBJ2-6, with D unclear. Trimming removed 0 bases at V and 0 bases at J, with 6 bases between. The CDR3 loop spans 16 amino acids. Germline values: CDR1 PRHDT, CDR2 FYEKMQ (reference sequence). CDR3 residues: CASSLGLISGANVLTF. Written as DNA, the CDR3 is TGTGCCAGCAGCTTAGGTCTGATCTCTGGGGCCAACGTCCTGACTTTC.

The J gene is TRBJ1-5, the V gene TRBV5-6, with a possible D match to TRBD1 (5 bases). This CDR3 contains 17 residues. Germline values: CDR1 SGHDT, CDR2 YYEEEE. Trimming cost V 0 bases and J 3 bases, with 16 bases left between them. The CDR3 region is CASSLVGTPFPNQPQHF. The CDR3 nucleotides read TGTGCCAGCAGCTTGGTTGGGACGCCTTTTCCCAATCAGCCCCAGCATTTT.

The rearrangement uses TRBV28 and TRBJ1-6; a possible D gene is TRBD1 (6 bases). CDR3 length: 16 amino acids. The germline V and J ends were trimmed by 4 bases and 4 bases, with 14 bases remaining between them. CDR1 and CDR2 (germline): MDHEN, SYDVKM. CDR3: CASSWGAGDYNSPLHF. CDR3 DNA: TGTGCCAGCAGTTGGGGGGCAGGGGATTATAATTCACCCCTCCACTTT.

As concerns this clone: With a much larger clone just one base away, this may be a read error. Additional DNA sequences in this sample encode the identical CDR3. The V call is TRBV7-3, the J call TRBJ1-1; TRBD1 matches at 9 bases. Germline-derived CDR1 and CDR2 are SGHTA and FQGTGA. Germline trimming cut 5 bases from V and 2 bases from J; bases unmatched to any gene: 12. The CDR3 length is 17 residues. The CDR3 bases are TGTGCCAGCAGCCCCCACGGGACAGGGAATTTAAACACTGAAGCTTTCTTT. Translation gives CASSPHGTGNLNTEAFF.

V gene TRBV18 combines with J gene TRBJ1-2; 7 bases agree with TRBD1. Germline CDR1 is KGHSH and CDR2 is LQKENI. The CDR3 is made up of 14 amino acids. Trimming took 6 bases from V and 3 from J; bases not matched to a gene: 7. The CDR3 is CASSLGTDDYGYTF. DNA for the CDR3: TGTGCCAGCTCCCTTGGGACAGACGACTATGGCTACACCTTC.

The chain uses TRBV19 and TRBJ2-3, with D unresolved. Trimming removed 5 bases from V and 5 bases from J, with 5 bases in between. CDR3 size: 11 residues. CDR1 and CDR2 (germline): LNHDA, SQIVND (reference sequence). CDR3 coding DNA: TGTGCCAGTAGTTACTTAGATACGCAGTATTTT. Translated, it gives CASSYLDTQYF.

The V call is TRBV12-3 or TRBV12-4, the J call TRBJ2-2; D not resolved. The CDR3 consists of 11 residues. V gave up 5 bases and J gave up 10 bases, with 8 bases separating them. In nucleotides, the CDR3 is TGTGCCAGCAGTCGGGTGTCGGAGCTGTTTTTT. As protein: CASSRVSELFF.

The rearrangement uses TRBV28 and TRBJ1-3, with 7 bases lining up with TRBD1. CDR1 MDHEN and CDR2 SYDVKM come from the germline V gene. CDR3 length: 15 residues. V shed 6 bases and J 4 bases; nucleotides not matched to a gene: 9. The CDR3 region is CASRPTGVGGNTIYF. CDR3 bases: TGTGCCAGCAGGCCTACAGGGGTGGGGGGAAACACCATATATTTT.

V and J are TRBV5-1 and TRBJ2-1; TRBD1 matches 7 bases. The germline CDR1 and CDR2 sequences are SGHRS and YFSETQ. The length of the CDR3 is 15 residues. The V segment lost 3 bases and the J segment 1 base; nucleotides outside the gene matches: 4. The CDR3 is CASSWDSQSYNEQFF. In nucleotides, the CDR3 is TGCGCCAGCAGCTGGGACAGTCAATCCTACAATGAGCAGTTCTTC. The full variable domain, its missing parts supplied by reference TRBV5-1 and TRBJ2-1, is KAGVTQTPRYLIKTRGQQVTLSCSPISGHRSVSWYQQTPGQGLQFLFEYFSETQRNKGNFPGRFSGRQFSNSRSEMNVSTLELGDSALYLCASSWDSQSYNEQFFGPGTRLTVL.

The rearrangement joins TRBV2 to TRBJ2-2, with a weak D call TRBD1 (6 bases). Germline CDR1 SNHLY, CDR2 FYNNEI. The CDR3 is made up of 15 amino acids. Trimming removed 2 bases at V and 1 base at J, with 8 bases between. Here the CDR3 DNA reads TGTGCCAGCAGTGAACAAGGGGGGAACACCGGGGAGCTGTTTTTT. As protein: CASSEQGGNTGELFF. Full variable domain (rest looked up from reference TRBV2 and TRBJ2-2): EPEVTQTPSHQVTQMGQEVILRCVPISNHLYFYWYRQILGQKVEFLVSFYNNEISEKSEIFDDQFSVERPDGSNFTLKIRSTKLEDSAMYFCASSEQGGNTGELFFGEGSRLTVL.

The chain employs TRBV19 and TRBJ1-5; D ambiguous. The germline V gene encodes CDR1 LNHDA and CDR2 SQIVND (reference sequence). Trimming took 1 base from V and 15 from J, leaving 10 bases between them. The CDR3 sequence is 11 residues long. The CDR3 nucleotides read TGTGCCAGTAGTATAGGGCCAACGTGGCATTTT. It specifies CASSIGPTWHF. Full variable domain (remainder filled in from reference TRBV19 and TRBJ1-5): DGGITQSPKYLFRKEGQNVTLSCEQNLNHDAMYWYRQDPGQGLRLIYYSQIVNDFQKGDIAEGYSVSREKKESFPLTVTSAQKNPTAFYLCASSIGPTWHFGDGTRLSIL.

V and J are TRBV7-9 and TRBJ1-1, with TRBD1 as a possible D gene (5 bases). CDR1 and CDR2 from the germline V gene are SEHNR and FQNEAQ (reference sequence). This CDR3 is 13 amino acids long. V was shortened by 4 bases and J by 1 base, with 7 bases between the two germline ends. The CDR3 is CASSSQGNTEAFF. CDR3 coding DNA: TGTGCCAGCAGCTCTCAGGGGAACACTGAAGCTTTCTTT.

V is TRBV20-1 and J is TRBJ2-1; D remains unclear. CDR1 DFQATT and CDR2 SNEGSKA come from the germline V gene (reference sequence). Trimming left V 3 bases short and J 7 bases short, with 7 bases between. The CDR3 consists of 11 residues. Here the CDR3 DNA reads TGCAGTGCTAGGTTGGGGAATGAGCAGTTCTTC. The encoded protein is CSARLGNEQFF.

The chain has TRBV6-5 and TRBJ2-3; D call uncertain. There are 14 residues in the CDR3. CDR1 and CDR2 from the germline V gene are MNHEY and SVGAGI. V was cut by 0 bases and J by 5 bases, with 9 bases left in between. The CDR3 is CASSYSRWQDTQYF. In nucleotides, the CDR3 is TGTGCCAGCAGTTACTCGAGGTGGCAAGATACGCAGTATTTT.

The V call is TRBV6-2 or TRBV6-3, the J call TRBJ2-7; perhaps TRBD2 as D (7 bases). The V end lost 2 bases, the J end lost 3 bases, and 14 bases lay between the germline ends. From germline, CDR1 is MNHEY and CDR2 SVGEGT. The CDR3 spans 15 residues. This CDR3 reads CASSYGGGPYYEQYF. CDR3 in DNA: TGTGCCAGCAGTTACGGCGGGGGCCCCTACTACGAGCAGTACTTC.

The chain carries TRBV10-3 and TRBJ2-1; 9 bases map to TRBD2. J lost 9 bases, V lost 10 bases, and 7 bases had no gene match. The CDR3 runs 12 residues. Germline V gene sequence: CDR1 ENHRY, CDR2 SYGVKD. The CDR3, as DNA: TGTGCCACCGCGGGGGGGGAGGGTGAGCAGTTCTTC. Translation gives CATAGGEGEQFF.

V usage is TRBV6-6 and J usage is TRBJ1-2; TRBD1 matches at 10 bases. The ends lost 6 bases at V and 7 bases at J; junction bases unmatched: 8. CDR3 length equals 14 residues. Germline V gives CDR1 MNHNY, CDR2 SVGAGI (reference sequence). The CDR3 DNA is TGTGCCAGCAGGCCGACAGGGGGCGAACCTGGCTACACCTTC. Translation gives CASRPTGGEPGYTF.

The V and J genes are TRBV4-1 and TRBJ1-4, with TRBD1 identical over 8 bases. With 0 bases clipped from V and 6 bases from J, the junction kept 6 bases outside the gene matches. The CDR3 spans 16 residues. CDR1 and CDR2 (germline): MGHRA, YSYEKL. CDR3 residues: CASSQDSRTGYEKLFF. CDR3 in DNA: TGCGCCAGCAGCCAAGATTCCAGGACAGGGTATGAAAAACTGTTTTTT.

The chain uses TRBV19 and TRBJ1-6; D possibly corresponds to TRBD1 (6 bases). This CDR3 has 16 residues. The germline gives CDR1 LNHDA, CDR2 SQIVND (reference sequence). V was cut by 6 bases and J by 11 bases, with 23 bases left in between. The CDR3 bases are TGTGCCAGTAGCTCCGGAGGGACAACCGTTAGCCCACCCCTCCACTTT. Translated: CASSSGGTTVSPPLHF.

The genes are TRBV15 and TRBJ2-7, with D unresolved. V was clipped by 3 bases and J by 4 bases, with 10 bases between them. Germline CDR1 and CDR2: LNHNV and YYDKDF (reference sequence). This CDR3 region has 13 residues. CDR3 region: CATSSLDRYEQYF. The CDR3 nucleotides are TGTGCCACCAGCAGTCTAGATAGGTACGAGCAGTACTTC.

The genes are TRBV18 and TRBJ1-2; D gene unclear. The CDR3 is 14 amino acids. The V end was cut by 0 bases, the J end by 2 bases, with 7 bases between. Germline V CDR1 and CDR2: KGHSH, LQKENI. This CDR3 reads CASSPPTPNYGYTF. CDR3 bases: TGTGCCAGCTCACCACCGACACCAAACTATGGCTACACCTTC.

V is TRBV5-1 and J is TRBJ1-2; no clear D. Germline V gives CDR1 SGHRS, CDR2 YFSETQ. Trimming pared 2 bases from V and 4 bases from J, leaving 9 bases between. CDR3 length equals 13 residues. The CDR3 sequence is CASSLSGVYGYTF. Here the CDR3 DNA reads TGCGCCAGCAGCTTATCCGGGGTCTATGGCTACACCTTC.

This clone occurred once. Different DNA sequences within this sample yield the same CDR3. The V and J genes are TRBV28 and TRBJ1-6; no clear D. This CDR3 region has 11 residues. Per germline, CDR1 MDHEN and CDR2 SYDVKM. The V and J ends lost 6 bases and 6 bases respectively, with 3 bases between them. CDR3: CASSLNSPLHF. As DNA, the CDR3 is TGTGCCAGCAGCCTTAATTCACCCCTCCACTTT.

The chain is built from TRBV27 and TRBJ2-1; 12 nucleotides align to TRBD2. The germline V gene encodes CDR1 MNHEY and CDR2 SMNVEV (reference sequence). With 7 bases clipped from V and 11 bases from J, the junction kept 6 bases outside the gene matches. This CDR3 region has 13 residues. The DNA for the CDR3 is TGTGCCAGCATGGCTAGCGGGGGGGCTAAGCAGTTCTTC. Protein: CASMASGGAKQFF.

J is TRBJ2-7 and V is TRBV12-3 or TRBV12-4, with D uncertain. CDR3 length: 12 residues. The V gene lost 2 bases and the J gene lost 4 bases, with 6 bases spanning the gap. DNA for the CDR3: TGTGCCAGCAGTTTAACGAGATACGAGCAGTACTTC. Protein sequence: CASSLTRYEQYF.